This entry features one TCR beta chain sequence. Its target antigen remains unknown. Within one base of it there is no much larger clone, and no base qualities were kept. These data belong to a study of shared clonotypes between healthy human individuals (dated by TCRdb to 2018 to 2020). Study-wide context: Three men and two women, aged 18 to 49 years, made up the cohort. To increase sequencing depth and limit assay-specific biases, different laboratories used diverse techniques to prepare libraries and sequence TCR repertoires. Leukapheresis yielded between about 0.85 and 10 billion PBMCs per donor. For each donor, CD4 naive and CD4 memory were each run on three plates, CD8 naive on two plates, and CD8 memory on one plate. To estimate repertoire size and how much clonotypes are shared between individuals, the study performed deep sequencing of blood TCR repertoires from roughly five healthy adults.

Healthy HIV-negative adults with no recently reported acute infections or vaccinations were included as donors. All donors were Caucasian adults living in Nashville, Tennessee, USA. CD4+ T cells were enriched by magnetic negative selection; naive cells were then positively selected on CD45RA, and the negative fraction formed the memory subset. After blood collection by leukapheresis, PBMCs were isolated using Ficoll-Histopaque density gradient centrifugation and then cryopreserved in the vapor phase of liquid nitrogen. Purity and quantity of every magnetically sorted T cell population were checked by analytical flow cytometry. Genomic DNA was isolated from each sorted fraction and quantified by UV absorbance on a Nanodrop 2000c. TCR CDR3 regions were amplified from genomic DNA by multiplex PCR using the deep immunoSEQ assay. Genomic DNA extracted from each cell subset was distributed evenly over all wells of several immunoSEQ 96-well plates, and each plate served as one replicate. For sorted subsets, approximately 0.2 ug of genomic DNA, equivalent to some 30,000 T cell genomes, went into each replicate PCR. Purified libraries were quantified with a Qubit 3.0 fluorometer, sized on a Bioanalyzer 2100, and re-quantified with the KAPA Library Quantification kit. Every immunoSEQ 96-well plate was sequenced on a separate single-read 150-cycle Illumina NextSeq 550 flow cell. On the authors' methods: Because the immunoSEQ output held only junctional sequences and lacked quality scores, the filtering could not match the filtering applied to full-length reads. To assign V/J genes and CDR3, sequences were annotated against IMGT germline references using PyIR, a Python wrapper for IgBLAST v1.9. Reads were removed for weak V/J assignments (E-value above 1e-6), missing CDR3, stop codons, out-of-frame junctions, or ambiguous translated residues. A V3J clonotype was defined by an identical inferred V gene, J gene, and CDR3 amino acid sequence. Percentage overlap between repertoires was calculated by dividing the number of shared unique clonotypes by the size of the smaller repertoire. Three approaches were used to assess repertoire richness: RTK rarefaction, the Chao1 estimator, and Recon v2.1 estimates of unobserved clonotypes. OLGA was used to compute generation probabilities for all TCRbeta clonotypes that the gDNA method yielded from a few donors. Held by TCRdb, this immuneACCESS table contains in-frame sequences only and omits some clones. Under half of the omission traces to an unresolved V gene where checked; the cause of the rest is unknown. V and J calls and clone size are given by that table; D and trimming were obtained from the DNA. A total of about 2.4 million clones appear in this sample, roughly nine tenths of them only once. Clones ranked in the top ten supply roughly 0.13% of the sample.

Taken from cysteine to phenylalanine, the CDR3 has 17 residues. Of the read, only the CDR3 DNA is kept; its 51 bases are in frame from base 1. V ends up 1 base short and J 7 bases short, with an unmatched junction base count of 12. The germline V gene (reference sequence) supplies CDR1 LNHNV and CDR2 YYDKDF. Broader findings and caveats from the paper: Estimated clonotype richness was generally larger for naive than for memory subsets. Sampling was restricted to blood, and TCR repertoires in tissues likely differ from the TCR repertoires found in blood. Clonotypes shared by all four sorted-subset donors showed higher generation probabilities than non-shared clonotypes. The small number of donors limited the genetic and exposure-history diversity represented. Even with the large sequencing depth, rarefaction of the sorted-subset datasets indicated that sequencing was incomplete. Pairwise subsampling indicated that sequencing depth was expected to affect the degree of clonotype sharing among donors. Sharing across several donors was observed for around 5% of naive CD4, under 4% of naive CD8, about 2.3% of memory CD4, and approximately 0.41% of memory CD8 clonotypes.

The rearrangement joined TRBV15 to TRBJ1-4; 7 nucleotides in the junction match TRBD1. The source material was naive CD4+ T cells sorted from blood. The label giving this sample's cell subset or site can be read as: CD45RA+ positively selected. The clonotype comes from a man aged 18 to 35 in good health. The CDR3 region reads CATSRGTGRELGEKLFF. DNA sequence: TGTGCCACCAGCAGAGGGACAGGCCGGGAACTCGGTGAAAAACTGTTTTTT. The entire variable domain, with the stretches around the CDR3 drawn from the reference TRBV15 and TRBJ1-4 proteins, is DAMVIQNPRYQVTQFGKPVTLSCSQTLNHNVMYWYQQKSSQAPKLLFHYYDKDFNNEADTPDNFQSRRPNTSFCFLDIRSPGLGDTAMYLCATSRGTGRELGEKLFFGSGTQLSVL.